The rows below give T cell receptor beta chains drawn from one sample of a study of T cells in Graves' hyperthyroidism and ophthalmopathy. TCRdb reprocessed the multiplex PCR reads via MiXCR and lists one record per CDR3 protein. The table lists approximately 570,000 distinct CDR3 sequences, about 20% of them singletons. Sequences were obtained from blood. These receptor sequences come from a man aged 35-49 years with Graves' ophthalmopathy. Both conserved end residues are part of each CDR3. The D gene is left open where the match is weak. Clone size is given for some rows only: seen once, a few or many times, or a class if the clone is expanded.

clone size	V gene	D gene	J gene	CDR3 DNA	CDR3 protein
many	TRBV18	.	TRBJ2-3	TGTGCCAGCTCAAACATGGATGGGGACACAGATACGCAGTATTTT	CASSNMDGDTDTQYF
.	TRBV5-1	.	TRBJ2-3	TGCGCCAGCAGTGGGGGAACCCTCACAGATACGCAGTATTTT	CASSGGTLTDTQYF
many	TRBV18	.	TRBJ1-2	TGTGCCAGCTCAGGAGTGGGCTACACCTTC	CASSGVGYTF
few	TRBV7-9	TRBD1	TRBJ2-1	TGTGCCAGCAGCGGGAGGACAGGGATGCGCGGCTACAATGAGCAGTTCTTC	CASSGRTGMRGYNEQFF
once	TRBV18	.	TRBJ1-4	TGTGCCAGCTCACCACCTACACCGCGGACTAATGAAAAACTGTTTTTT	CASSPPTPRTNEKLFF
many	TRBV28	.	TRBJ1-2	TGTGCCAGCAGTTTTCAAGGTTACAATGGCTACACCTTC	CASSFQGYNGYTF
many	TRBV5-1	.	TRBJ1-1	TGCGCCAGCAGCCCGGGTCTTGGGACTGAAGCTTTCTTT	CASSPGLGTEAFF
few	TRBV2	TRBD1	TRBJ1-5	TGTGCCAGCAGTGGGCAGGGGGCCGAGGAGCCCCAGCATTTT	CASSGQGAEEPQHF
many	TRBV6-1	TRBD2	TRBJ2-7	TGTGCCAGCAGGACCGGGGGGGGCTCCTACGAGCAGTACTTC	CASRTGGGSYEQYF
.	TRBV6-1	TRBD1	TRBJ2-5	TGTGCCAGCAGCCCTGGACAGGGCCCGCTATGCGGCCAGTACTTC	CASSPGQGPLCGQYF
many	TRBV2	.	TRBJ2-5	TGTGCCAGCAGTGACGAGAGGTCGACCCAGTACTTC	CASSDERSTQYF
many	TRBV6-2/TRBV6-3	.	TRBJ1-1	TGTGCCAGCAGGGACCCTGTCGACACTGAAGCTTTCTTT	CASRDPVDTEAFF
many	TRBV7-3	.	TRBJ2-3	TGTGCCAGCAGCTTTGACCCCACAGATACGCAGTATTTT	CASSFDPTDTQYF
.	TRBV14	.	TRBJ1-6	TGTGCCAGCAGCCCCAGAAAGGGCCCACCCCTCCACTTT	CASSPRKGPPLHF
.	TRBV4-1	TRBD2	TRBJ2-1	TGCGCCAGCAGCCAAGCCAGAGCGGGAGGCTCCTACAATGAGCAGTTCTTC	CASSQARAGGSYNEQFF
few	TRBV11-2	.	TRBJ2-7	TGTGCCAGCAGCTTAAGCCCAGGGGCACTCTACGAGCAGTACTTC	CASSLSPGALYEQYF
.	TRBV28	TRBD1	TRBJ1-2	TGTGCCAACACCTGGGGGACAGCTAACTATGGCTACACCTTC	CANTWGTANYGYTF
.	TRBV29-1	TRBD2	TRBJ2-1	TGCAGCGGAAGACTAGCGGGAGGTGAGAATGAGCAGTTCTTC	CSGRLAGGENEQFF
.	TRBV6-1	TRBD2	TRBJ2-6	TGTGCCTCCGGGGGGAGGGCCAACGTCCTGACTTTC	CASGGRANVLTF
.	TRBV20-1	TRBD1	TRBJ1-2	TGCAGTGCTCGACAGGGGGTCAATGGCTACACCTTC	CSARQGVNGYTF
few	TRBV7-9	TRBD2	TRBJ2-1	TGTGCCAGCAGAAGGGGGGTAGCGGGGAATGAGCAGTTCTTC	CASRRGVAGNEQFF
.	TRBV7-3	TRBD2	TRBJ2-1	TGTGCCAGCAGCGCCGGACTAGCGGGGGCCCATTACAATGAGCAGTTCTTC	CASSAGLAGAHYNEQFF
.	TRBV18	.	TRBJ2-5	TGTGCCAGCTCACAGAATCCGGGGGAGACCCAGTACTTC	CASSQNPGETQYF
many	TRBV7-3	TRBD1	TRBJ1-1	TGTGCCAGCAGCTCAGACAGGGGGGCTGAAGCTTTCTTT	CASSSDRGAEAFF
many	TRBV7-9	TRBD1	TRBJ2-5	TGTGCCAGCAGCTTTACAGGGGGTGACATGTACCAAGAGACCCAGTACTTC	CASSFTGGDMYQETQYF
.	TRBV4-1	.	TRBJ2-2	TGCGCCAGCAGCTGGGGCCCTATCGGAACCGGGGAGCTGTTTTTT	CASSWGPIGTGELFF
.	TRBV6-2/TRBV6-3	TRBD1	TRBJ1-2	TGTGCCAGCAGCTGGACAGGGGTGCGTGGCTACACCTTC	CASSWTGVRGYTF
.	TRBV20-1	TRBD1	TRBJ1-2	TGCAGTGCTAGAGATCGTCCAGGGGGCAAGGGCTACACCTTC	CSARDRPGGKGYTF
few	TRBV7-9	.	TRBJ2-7	TGTGCCAGCAGCTTTATAGACGAGCAGTACTTC	CASSFIDEQYF
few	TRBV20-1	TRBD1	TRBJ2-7	TGCAGTGCTACCCATTTAACAGGGGGCAGAGGGGAGCAGTACTTC	CSATHLTGGRGEQYF
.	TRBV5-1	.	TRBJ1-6	TGCGCCAGCAGCATCATGGCCTGGGACTATAATTCACCCCTCCACTTT	CASSIMAWDYNSPLHF
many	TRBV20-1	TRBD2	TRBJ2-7	TGCAGTGCTAGGCGAGGGAGGACTAGCGGGCCGAGCTCCTACGAGCAGTACTTC	CSARRGRTSGPSSYEQYF
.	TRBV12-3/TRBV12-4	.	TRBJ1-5	TGTGCCAGCAGTCCGGATCACTCATACCAGCCCCAGCATTTT	CASSPDHSYQPQHF
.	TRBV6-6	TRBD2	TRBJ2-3	TGTGCCAGCAGTTACTCGGGGGTAGTGGTAGCGGGTACAGATACGCAGTATTTT	CASSYSGVVVAGTDTQYF
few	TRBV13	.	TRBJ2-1	TGTGCCAGCAGCTTATTGAGTTCCAATGAGCAGTTCTTC	CASSLLSSNEQFF
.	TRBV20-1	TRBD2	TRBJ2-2	TGCAGTGCTAGCAAAAGCGGGAGGGGCACCGGGGAGCTGTTTTTT	CSASKSGRGTGELFF
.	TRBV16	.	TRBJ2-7	TGTGCCAGCAGCCATCTGGGGGACGGGTCCTACGAGCAGTACTTC	CASSHLGDGSYEQYF
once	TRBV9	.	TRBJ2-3	TGTGCCAGCAGCGTAGGTCCAGGGGCAGATACGCAGTATTTT	CASSVGPGADTQYF
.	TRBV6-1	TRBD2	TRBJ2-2	TGTGCCAGCAGTAAAACCTCCTCTCTAGCGGGAGTTTACCCCGGGGAGCTGTTTTTT	CASSKTSSLAGVYPGELFF
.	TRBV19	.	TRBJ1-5	TGTGCCAGTAGTATTAGGCGGGGGAGCAATCAGCCCCAGCATTTT	CASSIRRGSNQPQHF
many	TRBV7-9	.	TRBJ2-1	TGTGCCAGCAGCTTACCGGTATACAATGAGCAGTTCTTC	CASSLPVYNEQFF
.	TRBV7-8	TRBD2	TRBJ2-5	TGTGCCAGCAGCCCAAGTGCGGGGAGACTAGCGGGAGGGCAGGGCGAGACCCAGTACTTC	CASSPSAGRLAGGQGETQYF
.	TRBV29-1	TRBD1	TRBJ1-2	TGCAGCGTTTGGGGGCAGGGGGCTGAGGAACTACATGGCTACACCTTC	CSVWGQGAEELHGYTF
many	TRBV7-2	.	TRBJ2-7	TGTGCCAGCAGCCATGGAGACTCAGGGTGGGACGAGCAGTACTTC	CASSHGDSGWDEQYF
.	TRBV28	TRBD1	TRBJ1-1	TGTGCCAGCAGTTCGGGACAGCGCTTTGAAGCTTTCTTT	CASSSGQRFEAFF
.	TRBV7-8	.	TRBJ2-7	TGTGCCAGCAGCTTCGATAGGGCGCGCTTAACCTACGAGCAGTACTTC	CASSFDRARLTYEQYF
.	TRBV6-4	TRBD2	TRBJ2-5	TGTGCCAGCACCATGACTAGCGGGGGGTCAAGGATTCAAGAGACCCAGTACTTC	CASTMTSGGSRIQETQYF
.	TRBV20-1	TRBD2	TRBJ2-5	TGCAGTGTAAGGGAGGGAGCAGAGACCCAGTACTTC	CSVREGAETQYF
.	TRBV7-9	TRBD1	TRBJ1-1	TGTGCCAGCAGCCCCGGACAGGGGGCGATGAACACTGAAGCTTTCTTT	CASSPGQGAMNTEAFF
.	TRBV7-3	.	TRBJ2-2	TGTGCCAGCAGCTTAACGGGGGGGCTGAACACCGGGGAGCTGTTTTTT	CASSLTGGLNTGELFF
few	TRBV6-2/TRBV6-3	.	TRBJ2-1	TGTGCCAGCAGGATTAGCGTTAGCTCCTACAATGAGCAGTTCTTC	CASRISVSSYNEQFF
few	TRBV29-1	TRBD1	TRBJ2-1	TGCAGCGTGGACAGGGGACATGAGCAGTTCTTC	CSVDRGHEQFF